The present T cell receptor beta chain was sequenced within a study of vaccination effects on CD4 cells after COVID-19. Study overall: Each person got two doses of an mRNA SARS-CoV-2 vaccine, BNT162b2 or mRNA-1273. Study-wide results and limits: Few convalescent patients were included, and no early post-infection timepoints were sampled. Cross-reactivity toward common cold coronaviruses was confined to only 1 of 255 vaccine-induced clones in healthy vaccinees.

This table comes from immunoSEQ multiplex PCR, and its TCRdb copy is limited to in-frame clones, with some not included. The profile shows about 25,000 clones, about 74% of them singletons. Points on this clone: Its antigen is as yet unknown.

ViraFEST expansion of antigen-specific CD4+ T cells with viral peptide pools preceded sequencing. Cultured cells yielded isolated CD4+ T cells after around 9 days. Nobody among the vaccine recipients had prior SARS-CoV-2 infection (nucleocapsid antibodies were negative). Replacing half the medium with IL-2 medium was done on days 3 and 7. The CDR3 length is 15 residues. The chain employs TRBV12-1 and TRBJ2-2; TRBD2, the D gene given by the table, was not confirmed from the DNA. TRBV12-1 is a recognized pseudogene. The source is a human donor who received a COVID-19 vaccine. The specimen was CD4+ T cells from PBMCs cultured with HCoV-NL63 spike peptides, collected before COVID-19 vaccination. In DNA form, the CDR3 reads TGTGCCAGCACCCTTGGGGGGGGGAGCACCGGGGAGCTGTTTTTT. Residues: CASTLGGGSTGELFF.